The rows below give T cell receptor beta chains drawn from one sample of a study of patients and donors after allogeneic stem cell transplantation. TCRdb processed the RT-PCR reads anew with MiXCR; each CDR3 protein has one entry. The sample has about 160,000 distinct CDR3 sequences; roughly 24% are singletons. The specimen sequenced was blood, either unsorted or a sorted T cell fraction (not recorded which). These receptors all stem from a human donor who was either an allogeneic HSCT recipient or a stem cell or donor lymphocyte infusion donor (not recorded which). It is not recorded whose cells these are; they may come from a transplant donor. Each CDR3 is given with its conserved first and last residue. Each record gives: CDR3 protein, CDR3 DNA, D gene, V gene, clone size, J gene. A D gene is named only where the DNA matches it firmly. Part of the rows lack a size; the others show once, few, many or a class for expanded clones.

CDR3aa: CASSKPRGSTDTQYF
CDR3nt: TGTGCCAGCAGTAAGCCTCGGGGGTCCACAGATACGCAGTATTTT
d_gene: -
v_gene: TRBV27
abundance: -
j_gene: TRBJ2-3

CDR3aa: CSVDTGLGEQFF
CDR3nt: TGCAGCGTTGACACCGGGCTCGGTGAGCAGTTCTTC
d_gene: -
v_gene: TRBV29-1
abundance: -
j_gene: TRBJ2-1

CDR3aa: CASSDGWGARNQPQHF
CDR3nt: TGTGCCAGCAGTGATGGGTGGGGGGCGAGGAATCAGCCCCAGCATTTT
d_gene: -
v_gene: TRBV25-1
abundance: -
j_gene: TRBJ1-5

CDR3aa: CSTRPEGNQPQHF
CDR3nt: TGCAGTACGAGACCTGAGGGCAATCAGCCCCAGCATTTT
d_gene: -
v_gene: TRBV20-1
abundance: -
j_gene: TRBJ1-5

CDR3aa: CSVETGADTQYF
CDR3nt: TGCAGCGTTGAAACAGGGGCAGATACGCAGTATTTT
d_gene: TRBD1
v_gene: TRBV29-1
abundance: -
j_gene: TRBJ2-3

CDR3aa: CASSTSGTVNSGANVLTF
CDR3nt: TGTGCCAGCAGCACCTCCGGGACAGTCAACTCTGGGGCCAACGTCCTGACTTTC
d_gene: TRBD1
v_gene: TRBV12-3/TRBV12-4
abundance: -
j_gene: TRBJ2-6

CDR3aa: CASSQDGGGQETQYF
CDR3nt: TGCGCCAGCAGCCAAGATGGTGGTGGCCAAGAGACCCAGTACTTC
d_gene: -
v_gene: TRBV4-3
abundance: -
j_gene: TRBJ2-5

CDR3aa: CSANFRDRSYEQYF
CDR3nt: TGCAGTGCTAATTTCCGGGACAGATCCTACGAGCAGTACTTC
d_gene: TRBD1
v_gene: TRBV20-1
abundance: -
j_gene: TRBJ2-7

CDR3aa: CASSLRGTAPNQPQHF
CDR3nt: TGTGCCAGCAGTTTGAGGGGGACGGCCCCAAATCAGCCCCAGCATTTT
d_gene: -
v_gene: TRBV12-3/TRBV12-4
abundance: many
j_gene: TRBJ1-5

CDR3aa: CSARDQRGNEQYF
CDR3nt: TGCAGTGCTAGAGACCAACGGGGTAACGAGCAGTACTTC
d_gene: -
v_gene: TRBV20-1
abundance: -
j_gene: TRBJ2-7

CDR3aa: CSARDLWTSYNEQFF
CDR3nt: TGCAGTGCTAGAGATCTGTGGACTAGTTACAATGAGCAGTTCTTC
d_gene: TRBD2
v_gene: TRBV20-1
abundance: -
j_gene: TRBJ2-1

CDR3aa: CASSQLGTGVTGELFF
CDR3nt: TGTGCCAGCAGCCAATTAGGGACAGGGGTCACCGGGGAGCTGTTTTTT
d_gene: TRBD1
v_gene: TRBV14
abundance: -
j_gene: TRBJ2-2

CDR3aa: CAAGGVNEQFF
CDR3nt: TGTGCCGCCGGGGGAGTTAATGAGCAGTTCTTC
d_gene: -
v_gene: TRBV10-3
abundance: -
j_gene: TRBJ2-1

CDR3aa: CASSSGEGWTEAFF
CDR3nt: TGTGCCAGCAGTTCAGGGGAGGGGTGGACTGAAGCTTTCTTT
d_gene: -
v_gene: TRBV6-6
abundance: -
j_gene: TRBJ1-1

CDR3aa: CASSLRGVDYGYTF
CDR3nt: TGTGCCAGCAGCTTACGAGGGGTCGACTATGGCTACACCTTC
d_gene: -
v_gene: TRBV11-1
abundance: many
j_gene: TRBJ1-2

CDR3aa: CASSPISTEAFF
CDR3nt: TGTGCCAGCAGCCCCATATCCACTGAAGCTTTCTTT
d_gene: -
v_gene: TRBV14
abundance: few
j_gene: TRBJ1-1

CDR3aa: CASSGTATSYEQYF
CDR3nt: TGTGCCAGCAGCGGGACAGCAACATCCTACGAGCAGTACTTC
d_gene: TRBD1
v_gene: TRBV5-6
abundance: -
j_gene: TRBJ2-7

CDR3aa: CASSYRVSHGYTF
CDR3nt: TGTGCCAGCAGTTACCGGGTTTCCCATGGCTACACCTTC
d_gene: -
v_gene: TRBV6-2/TRBV6-3
abundance: once
j_gene: TRBJ1-2

CDR3aa: CASSTRTGSNTGELFF
CDR3nt: TGTGCCAGCAGCACCAGGACAGGTAGCAACACCGGGGAGCTGTTTTTT
d_gene: TRBD1
v_gene: TRBV14
abundance: -
j_gene: TRBJ2-2

CDR3aa: CASSPRDSNTEAFF
CDR3nt: TGCGCCAGCAGCCCCCGGGACAGCAACACTGAAGCTTTCTTT
d_gene: TRBD1
v_gene: TRBV4-1
abundance: -
j_gene: TRBJ1-1

CDR3aa: CASSYGTGSNSPLHF
CDR3nt: TGTGCCAGCAGTTACGGGACAGGGAGTAATTCACCCCTCCACTTT
d_gene: TRBD1
v_gene: TRBV6-6
abundance: -
j_gene: TRBJ1-6

CDR3aa: CASGIHRAHGDYGYTF
CDR3nt: TGTGCTAGCGGAATACACCGGGCCCATGGGGACTATGGCTACACCTTC
d_gene: -
v_gene: TRBV7-7
abundance: -
j_gene: TRBJ1-2

CDR3aa: CASSPFTDTQYF
CDR3nt: TGTGCCAGCAGCCCCTTCACAGATACGCAGTATTTT
d_gene: -
v_gene: TRBV7-2
abundance: few
j_gene: TRBJ2-3